This T cell receptor (beta chain) was recovered during a study of blood T cell repertoires in COVID-19. TCRdb's table, derived via immunoSEQ multiplex PCR, lists solely in-frame clones and lacks some. The sample includes about 220,000 clones, roughly 90% of them seen just once. The germline V gene encodes CDR1 SNHLY and CDR2 FYNNEI. With 4 bases removed from V and 1 base from J, the gap between germline ends came to 16 bases. The CDR3 is 16 amino acids. Living in 24 US areas, the participants were between roughly 18 and 90 years of age. The chain combines TRBV2 with TRBJ1-1; D is possibly TRBD1 (6 bases). Sequenced material: PBMCs or T cells enriched from blood (not recorded which). This sequence was found in a woman aged 40-49 years with acute COVID-19. The CDR3 protein is CASSGGGGLGNTEAFF. CDR3 DNA: TGTGCCAGCAGTGGGGGGGGCGGCCTTGGGAACACTGAAGCTTTCTTT.